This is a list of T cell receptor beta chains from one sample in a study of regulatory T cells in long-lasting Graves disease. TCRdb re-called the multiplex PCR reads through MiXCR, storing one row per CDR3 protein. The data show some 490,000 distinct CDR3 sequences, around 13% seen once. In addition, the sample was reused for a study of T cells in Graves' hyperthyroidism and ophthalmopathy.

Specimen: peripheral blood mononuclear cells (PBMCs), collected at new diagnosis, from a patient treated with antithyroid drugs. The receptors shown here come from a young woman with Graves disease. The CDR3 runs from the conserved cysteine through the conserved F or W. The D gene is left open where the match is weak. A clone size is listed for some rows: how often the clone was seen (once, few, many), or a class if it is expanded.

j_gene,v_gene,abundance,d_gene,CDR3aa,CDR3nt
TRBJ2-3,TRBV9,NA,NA,CASSAHSWPDTQYF,TGTGCCAGCAGCGCTCACTCTTGGCCAGATACGCAGTACTTT
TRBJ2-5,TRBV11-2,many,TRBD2,CASSSTGTSKETQYF,TGTGCCAGCAGCTCCACCGGGACTAGCAAAGAGACCCAGTACTTC
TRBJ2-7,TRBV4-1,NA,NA,CASSQDFRAEQYF,TGCGCCAGCAGCCAAGACTTCAGGGCCGAGCAGTACTTC
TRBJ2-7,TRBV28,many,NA,CASSLYNSYEQYF,TGTGCCAGCAGTTTATATAACAGCTACGAGCAGTACTTC
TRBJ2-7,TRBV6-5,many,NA,CASSYRRAQGSYEQYF,TGTGCCAGCAGTTACAGGAGGGCCCAGGGTTCCTACGAGCAGTACTTC
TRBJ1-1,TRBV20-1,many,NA,CSARVTGTRNTEAFF,TGCAGTGCTAGAGTCACAGGGACCCGGAACACTGAAGCTTTCTTT
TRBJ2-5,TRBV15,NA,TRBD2,CATSRDRSGSETQYF,TGTGCCACCAGCAGAGATCGAAGCGGGAGTGAGACCCAGTACTTC
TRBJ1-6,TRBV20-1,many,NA,CSAFRDGDNSPLHF,TGCAGTGCCTTCCGGGACGGTGATAATTCACCCCTCCACTTT
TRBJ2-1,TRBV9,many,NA,CASSARSYNEQFF,TGTGCCAGCAGTGCCCGATCCTACAATGAGCAGTTCTTC
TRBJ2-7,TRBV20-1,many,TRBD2,CSASLAGGLSYEQYF,TGCAGTGCTTCCCTAGCGGGAGGACTCTCCTACGAGCAGTACTTC
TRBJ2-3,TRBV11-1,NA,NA,CASSFLGPDTQYF,TGTGCCAGCAGCTTCCTTGGGCCAGATACGCAGTATTTT
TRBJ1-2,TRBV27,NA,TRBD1,CASSSGQGAGDGYTF,TGTGCCAGCAGTTCCGGACAGGGGGCAGGTGATGGCTACACCTTC
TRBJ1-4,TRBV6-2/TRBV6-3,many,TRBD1,CASSSTRQGKNEKLFF,TGTGCCAGCAGTTCGACTCGACAGGGGAAAAATGAAAAACTGTTTTTT
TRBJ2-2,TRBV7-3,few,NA,CASSLLLTGELFF,TGTGCCAGCAGCTTATTGCTGACCGGGGAGCTGTTTTTT
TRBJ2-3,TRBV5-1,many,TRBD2,CASSSGLAGVQTDTQYF,TGTGCCAGCAGCTCCGGACTAGCGGGAGTTCAAACAGATACGCAGTATTTT
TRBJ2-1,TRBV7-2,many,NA,CASSLAFEQFF,TGTGCCAGCAGCTTAGCATTCGAGCAGTTCTTC
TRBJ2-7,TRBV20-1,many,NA,CSVRTVSEQYF,TGCAGTGTCAGGACAGTAAGCGAGCAGTACTTC
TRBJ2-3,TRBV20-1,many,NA,CSQDRFGNSGTDTQYF,TGCAGCCAAGATCGGTTTGGAAATTCGGGAACAGATACGCAGTATTTT
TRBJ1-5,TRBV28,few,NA,CASRVRGGYQPQHF,TGTGCCAGCAGAGTGAGGGGGGGGTATCAGCCCCAGCATTTT
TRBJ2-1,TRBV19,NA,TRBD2,CASSFRTSGSRTGRNEQFF,TGTGCCAGTAGTTTCCGGACTAGCGGGAGCCGTACAGGTAGGAATGAGCAGTTCTTC
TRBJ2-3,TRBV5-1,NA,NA,CASSFGRVTDTQYF,TGCGCCAGCAGCTTCGGCAGGGTAACAGATACGCAGTATTTT
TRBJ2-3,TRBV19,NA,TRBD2,CASSPTSGTPDTQYF,TGTGCCAGTAGTCCAACTAGCGGGACCCCAGATACGCAGTATTTT
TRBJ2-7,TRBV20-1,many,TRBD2,CSARDGWGLAGPSYEQYF,TGCAGTGCTAGAGATGGTTGGGGACTAGCGGGCCCCTCCTACGAGCAGTACTTC
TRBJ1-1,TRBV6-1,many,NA,CASEFRAGTEAFF,TGTGCCAGCGAGTTTCGCGCCGGGACTGAAGCTTTCTTT
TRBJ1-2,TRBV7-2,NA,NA,CASSPHTELDGYTF,TGTGCCAGCAGCCCCCACACAGAATTGGATGGCTACACCTTC
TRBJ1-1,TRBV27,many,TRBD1,CASSSHTGVDTEAFF,TGTGCCAGCAGTTCCCACACAGGGGTGGACACTGAAGCTTTCTTT
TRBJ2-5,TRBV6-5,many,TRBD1,CASSYRQGARETQYF,TGTGCCAGCAGTTACCGACAGGGGGCCAGGGAGACCCAGTACTTC
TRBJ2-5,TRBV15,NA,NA,CATSGGYGQETQYF,TGTGCCACCAGCGGCGGGTACGGACAAGAGACCCAGTACTTC
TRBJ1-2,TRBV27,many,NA,CASRKLGQPHSHGYTF,TGTGCCAGCAGAAAATTAGGACAGCCACATTCCCACGGCTACACCTTC
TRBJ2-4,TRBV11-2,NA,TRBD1,CASSLRQGDRMDIRYF,TGTGCCAGCAGCTTACGCCAGGGGGACAGGATGGACATTCGGTACTTC
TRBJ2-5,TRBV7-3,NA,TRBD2,CASSLGLAGGRAETQYF,TGTGCCAGCAGCTTAGGACTAGCGGGAGGTCGGGCAGAGACCCAGTACTTC
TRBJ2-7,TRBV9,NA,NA,CASSVQAGSSYEQYF,TGTGCCAGCAGCGTACAGGCGGGTAGCTCCTACGAGCAGTACTTC
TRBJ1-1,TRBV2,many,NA,CASRYRAMNTEAFF,TGTGCCAGCAGGTACAGGGCCATGAACACTGAAGCTTTCTTT
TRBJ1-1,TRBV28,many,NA,CASSRERVFEAFF,TGTGCCAGCAGTCGGGAGAGAGTTTTTGAAGCTTTCTTT
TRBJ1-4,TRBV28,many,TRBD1,CASSPRTGLGNEKLFF,TGTGCCAGCAGTCCCCGGACAGGGTTGGGTAATGAAAAACTGTTTTTT
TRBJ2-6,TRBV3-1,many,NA,CASSQRGESGANVLTF,TGTGCCAGCAGCCAAAGAGGAGAGTCTGGGGCCAACGTCCTGACTTTC
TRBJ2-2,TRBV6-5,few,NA,CASSYLSNGELFF,TGTGCCAGCAGTTACTTGAGTAACGGGGAGCTGTTTTTT
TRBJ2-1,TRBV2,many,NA,CASRQGNNEQFF,TGTGCCAGCAGGCAGGGGAACAATGAGCAGTTCTTC